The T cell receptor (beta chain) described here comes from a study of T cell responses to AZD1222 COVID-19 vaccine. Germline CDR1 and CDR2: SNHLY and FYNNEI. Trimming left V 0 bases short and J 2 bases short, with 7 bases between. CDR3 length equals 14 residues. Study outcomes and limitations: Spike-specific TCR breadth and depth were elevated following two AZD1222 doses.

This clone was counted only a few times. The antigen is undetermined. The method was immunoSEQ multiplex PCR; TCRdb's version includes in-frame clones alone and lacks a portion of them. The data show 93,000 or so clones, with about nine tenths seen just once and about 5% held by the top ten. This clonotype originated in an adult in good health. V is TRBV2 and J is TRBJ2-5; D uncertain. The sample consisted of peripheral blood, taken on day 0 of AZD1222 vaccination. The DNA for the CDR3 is TGTGCCAGCAGTGAAGCGCATGCACAAGAGACCCAGTACTTC. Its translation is CASSEAHAQETQYF.